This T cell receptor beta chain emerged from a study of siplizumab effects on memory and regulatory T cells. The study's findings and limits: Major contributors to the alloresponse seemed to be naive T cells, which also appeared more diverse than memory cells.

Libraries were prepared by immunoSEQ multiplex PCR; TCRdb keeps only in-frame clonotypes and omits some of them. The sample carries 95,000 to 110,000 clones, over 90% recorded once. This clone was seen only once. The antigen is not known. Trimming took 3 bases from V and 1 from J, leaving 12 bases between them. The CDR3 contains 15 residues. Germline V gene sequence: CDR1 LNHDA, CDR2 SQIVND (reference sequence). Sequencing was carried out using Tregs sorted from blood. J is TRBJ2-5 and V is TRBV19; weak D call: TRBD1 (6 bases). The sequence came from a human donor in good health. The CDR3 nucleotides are TGTGCCAGTAGTATGAGGGGACATTCCCAAGAGACCCAGTACTTC. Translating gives CASSMRGHSQETQYF.